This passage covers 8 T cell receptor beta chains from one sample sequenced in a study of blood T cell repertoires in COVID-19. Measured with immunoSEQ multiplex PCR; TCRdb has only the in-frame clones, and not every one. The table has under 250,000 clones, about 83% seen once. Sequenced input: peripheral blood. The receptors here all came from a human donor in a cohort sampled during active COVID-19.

CDR3 sequence reads: CASGGTSGSHNEQFF. CDR3 in DNA: TGTGCCAGCGGGGGTACTAGCGGGAGTCATAATGAGCAGTTCTTC. The chain employs TRBV27 and TRBJ2-1; 11 nucleotides align to TRBD2. Trimming removed 8 bases from V and 7 bases from J; junction bases left unmatched: 10. The CDR3 runs 15 residues. The germline CDR1 and CDR2 sequences are MNHEY and SMNVEV (reference sequence).

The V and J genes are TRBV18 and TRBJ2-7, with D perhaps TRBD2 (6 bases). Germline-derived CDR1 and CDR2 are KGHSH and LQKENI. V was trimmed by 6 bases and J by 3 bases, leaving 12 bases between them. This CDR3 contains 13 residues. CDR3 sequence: CASSPGGIYEQYF. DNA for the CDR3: TGTGCCAGCTCCCCAGGAGGGATCTACGAGCAGTACTTC.

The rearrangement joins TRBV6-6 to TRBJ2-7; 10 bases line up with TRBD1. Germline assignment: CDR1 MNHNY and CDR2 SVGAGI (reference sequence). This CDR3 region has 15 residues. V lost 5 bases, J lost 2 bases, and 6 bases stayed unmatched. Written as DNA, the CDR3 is TGTGCCAGCAGTCCCCGGGACAGGGGAACCTACGAGCAGTACTTC. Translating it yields CASSPRDRGTYEQYF.

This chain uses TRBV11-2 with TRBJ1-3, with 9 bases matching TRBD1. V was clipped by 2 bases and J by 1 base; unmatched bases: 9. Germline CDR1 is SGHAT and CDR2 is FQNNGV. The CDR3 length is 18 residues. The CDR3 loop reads CASSLIGSDRGSGNTIYF. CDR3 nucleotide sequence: TGTGCCAGCAGCTTAATAGGTTCGGACAGGGGATCTGGAAACACCATATATTTT. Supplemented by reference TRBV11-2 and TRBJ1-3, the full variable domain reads EAGVAQSPRYKIIEKRQSVAFWCNPISGHATLYWYQQILGQGPKLLIQFQNNGVVDDSQLPKDRFSAERLKGVDSTLKIQPAKLEDSAVYLCASSLIGSDRGSGNTIYFGEGSWLTVV.

The CDR3 protein is CASSYTLGGTYEQYF. The CDR3 bases are TGTGCCAGCAGTTACACCCTAGGAGGCACCTACGAGCAGTACTTC. The genes are TRBV6-5 and TRBJ2-7; maybe TRBD2 (5 bases). The V end was cut by 2 bases, the J end by 2 bases, with 13 bases between. The germline CDR1 and CDR2 sequences are MNHEY and SVGAGI. The CDR3 is made up of 15 amino acids.

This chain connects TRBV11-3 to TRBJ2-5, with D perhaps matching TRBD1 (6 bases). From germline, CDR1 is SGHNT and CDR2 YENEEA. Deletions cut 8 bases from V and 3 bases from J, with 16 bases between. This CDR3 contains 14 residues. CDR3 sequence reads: CASLQGQGEETQYF. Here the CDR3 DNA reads TGTGCCAGCCTCCAGGGGCAGGGAGAAGAGACCCAGTACTTC. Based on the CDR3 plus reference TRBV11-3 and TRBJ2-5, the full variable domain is EAGVVQSPRYKIIEKKQPVAFWCNPISGHNTLYWYLQNLGQGPELLIRYENEEAVDDSQLPKDRFSAERLKGVDSTLKIQPAELGDSAVYLCASLQGQGEETQYFGPGTRLLVL.

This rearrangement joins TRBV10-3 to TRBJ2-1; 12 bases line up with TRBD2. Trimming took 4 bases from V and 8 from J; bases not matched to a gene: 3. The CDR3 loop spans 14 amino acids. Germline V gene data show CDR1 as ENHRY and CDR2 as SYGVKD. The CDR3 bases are TGTGCCATCAGTGCGGCTAGCGGGAGGGATGAGCAGTTCTTC. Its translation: CAISAASGRDEQFF.

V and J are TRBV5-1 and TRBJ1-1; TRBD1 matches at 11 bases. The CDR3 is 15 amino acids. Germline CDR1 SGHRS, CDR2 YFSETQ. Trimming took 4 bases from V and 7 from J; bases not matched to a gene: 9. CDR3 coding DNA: TGCGCCAGCAGCCACGGTGGGACAGGGGGTGTTGAAGCTTTCTTT. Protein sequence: CASSHGGTGGVEAFF.